This TCR beta chain emerged from a study of blood T cells in healthy people across ages. Trimming at V came to 6 bases and at J to 3 bases, leaving 7 bases not matched to a gene. CDR3 size: 14 residues. PCR was performed a second time for roughly 7 to 12 cycles using a sample-barcoded 5' primer and a J-beta primer mix. Each TCR beta cDNA got a 12-nucleotide random molecular identifier. TCRdb re-derived calls from the 5' RACE reads in MiXCR, one entry per CDR3 protein. The table lists roughly 930,000 distinct CDR3 sequences, around 46% of them singletons. Study-wide results and limits: TCR beta diversity, measured per million T cells, fell in a roughly linear way with age.

Every donor contributed about 10 milliliters of peripheral blood by blood draw. A few counts support this clonotype. Its antigen is not known. The chain uses TRBV12-3 or TRBV12-4 and TRBJ2-7; TRBD2 agrees at 8 bases. The sequence derives from a young man in good health. Sequenced input: blood. In nucleotides, the CDR3 is TGTGCCAGCAGCTTTAGCGGGACACACTACGAGCAGTACTTC. This encodes CASSFSGTHYEQYF.